What follows describes a single TCR beta chain. In the original processing: Nucleated cell counts were estimated from reference gene primer amplification. Sequencing used immunoSEQ multiplex PCR; TCRdb keeps in-frame clones, though not all of them. V, J and clone size were drawn from that table, and D and trimming were deduced from the DNA. The sample holds just over 150,000 clones, over 75% seen once. These data originate in a study of blood T cell repertoires in COVID-19. Individuals aged about 18 to 100 years were recruited from fewer than 25 US areas. This receptor was taken from a woman between 50 and 59 years old who had recovered from COVID-19. Specimen: PBMCs or T cells enriched from blood (not recorded which).

DNA for the CDR3: TGTGCCAGCAGCTTGGGGGGCGGACAGGGGGCAGTCACCGGGGAGCTGTTTTTT. This gives the protein CASSLGGGQGAVTGELFF. The V gene is TRBV5-4, the J gene TRBJ2-2, with 11 bases matching TRBD1. CDR1 is SGHNT and CDR2 is YYREEE in the germline V gene (reference sequence). J gave up 4 bases and V 0 bases, and 8 bases lay outside the gene matches. This CDR3 comprises 18 residues.